This T cell receptor beta chain came from a study of blood T cell repertoires in COVID-19 (dated by TCRdb to 2018 to 2021). Study-wide context: Samples from collaborators originated in the United States, Italy and Spain and spanned both the acute and convalescent phases of COVID-19. The samples were drawn from two sources: the first 160 participants of the ongoing ImmuneRACE study, and some 1,300 subjects contributed by 6 global collaborators. Deeply sampled blood TCRbeta repertoires from subjects exposed to, actively infected with, or recovered from COVID-19 were included in the dataset. The repertoires were released in a freely available public database intended as a resource for research on the immune response to SARS-CoV-2. Sample metadata almost always included a de-identified subject ID, COVID-19 status, age in years and sex. The material from the prospective study consisted of cDNA or gDNA derived from T cells, B-cell-depleted T cells, or PBMCs. Where available, HLA class I and class II types were taken from metadata supplied by the sample provider and were not determined by assay-based typing.

As for this clone: Its binding antigen is unknown. No per-base quality is available; no much larger clone lies one base away.

TCRbeta CDR3 regions were amplified from genomic DNA by means of the immunoSEQ Assay, a bias-controlled multiplex PCR. Processing in the source paper ran as follows. The number of nucleated cells in each sample was estimated from the amplification of reference gene primers within the assay. To quantify the absolute abundance of each unique TCRbeta CDR3 rearrangement, sequence reads were collapsed and filtered. Productive Simpson clonality was computed per sample as the square root of Simpson's diversity index over productive rearrangements. TCRdb's version of the immuneACCESS table is confined to in-frame rearrangements and falls short of the full clone set. An unresolved V gene accounts for under half of the shortfall where checked; the remainder is of unknown origin. For V, J and clone size, that table is used; D and trimming come from the DNA. Recorded for this sample are around 100,000 clones; around 84% of them occurred a single time. The ten largest clones add up to 17% of the sample.

The CDR1 and CDR2 encoded by the germline V gene (reference sequence) are LGHDT and YNNKEL. V ends up 5 bases short and J 7 bases short, with an unmatched junction base count of 4. The CDR3 covers 14 residues, taking in both the cysteine and the phenylalanine. The only DNA kept is the CDR3, 42 bases in frame from the first base. Study-level results and caveats: The quantity of clinical and demographic metadata differed by source and by participant and was supplied without curation.

Each collaborating institution followed its own protocols to collect whole blood in K2EDTA tubes. For TCRbeta analysis, collaborators shipped samples as frozen whole blood, isolated PBMCs, or DNA extracted from either of those sample types. The rearrangement joined TRBV3-1 (or the pseudogene TRBV3-2) to TRBJ1-6; a stretch of 8 junction bases matches TRBD1. Specimen: peripheral blood. The TCR originated in a woman aged 55-70 years with acute or convalescent COVID-19. The CDR3 sequence is CASSGGTGNSPLHF. The DNA sequence is as follows: TGTGCCAGCAGCGGCGGGACAGGAAATTCACCCCTCCACTTT.